This entry lists 7 T cell receptor beta chains sequenced from one sample in a study of blood T cell repertoires in COVID-19. The method was immunoSEQ multiplex PCR; TCRdb's version includes in-frame clones alone and lacks a portion of them. Among over 400,000 clones, 70% to 90% were seen once, and the ten largest hold approximately 3%. The sequencing sample was made of peripheral blood. The receptor source for this set is a human donor in a cohort sampled during active COVID-19.

The chain recombines TRBV10-3 with TRBJ1-1, with D perhaps TRBD1 (6 bases). This CDR3 is built from 15 residues. Between the trimmed V and J ends, which lost 7 bases and 4 bases, there was a span of 19 bases. Germline V CDR1 and CDR2: ENHRY, SYGVKD. CDR3 in DNA: TGTGCCATCACCAGAAATACCGGACAGACCACTGAAGCTTTCTTT. It codes for CAITRNTGQTTEAFF.

The rearrangement joins TRBV19 to TRBJ2-3; D is possibly TRBD1 (6 bases). The germline V gene encodes CDR1 LNHDA and CDR2 SQIVND (reference sequence). This CDR3 contains 15 residues. The V gene lost 4 bases and the J gene lost 0 bases, with 11 bases spanning the gap. The CDR3 region has the DNA TGTGCCAGTAGTACCCAAGGGACAAGCACAGATACGCAGTATTTT. Protein product: CASSTQGTSTDTQYF.

This clone was counted only a few times. V and J are TRBV12-3 or TRBV12-4 and TRBJ1-5, with a possible D match to TRBD1 (5 bases). Between the trimmed V and J ends, which lost 6 bases and 7 bases, there was a span of 10 bases. CDR3 length: 12 residues. CDR3: CASRAGSQPQHF. CDR3 coding DNA: TGTGCCAGCAGGGCAGGGTCCCAGCCCCAGCATTTT.

This clone was seen a few times. The chain uses TRBV6-2 or TRBV6-3 and TRBJ1-1; weak D call: TRBD1 (6 bases). This CDR3 region has 14 residues. Trimming took off 6 bases at V and 4 bases at J, with 15 bases between the two ends. Looked up from germline, CDR1 is MNHEY and CDR2 is SVGEGT. Written as DNA, the CDR3 is TGTGCCAGCAGCCTCCTGCGGGGGCCCACTGAAGCTTTCTTT. Protein sequence: CASSLLRGPTEAFF.

The chain links TRBV14 to TRBJ2-1, with D possibly matching TRBD2 (6 bases). CDR3 length: 19 residues. The germline V gene encodes CDR1 SGHDN and CDR2 FVKESK. V lost 3 bases to trimming and J lost 8 bases, with 29 bases between them. The CDR3 spells CASSQGGPGLFLGDDEQFF. CDR3 bases: TGTGCCAGCAGCCAGGGGGGACCGGGACTTTTTCTCGGGGACGATGAGCAGTTCTTC.

The gene calls are TRBV7-9 and TRBJ1-3; tentatively, D is TRBD1 (5 bases). Trimming removed 5 bases at V and 4 bases at J, with 12 bases between. Germline V gene lookup returns CDR1 SEHNR and CDR2 FQNEAQ (reference sequence). This CDR3 region has 14 residues. The CDR3 sequence: CASSRRDRGNTIYF. Written as DNA, the CDR3 is TGTGCCAGCAGCCGGCGGGACCGAGGAAACACCATATATTTT.

This clone appeared a few times. The chain carries TRBV25-1 and TRBJ1-6; D not resolved. This CDR3 contains 14 residues. Trimming shortened V by 5 bases and J by 3 bases, and 8 bases separated the two germline ends. The germline gives CDR1 MGHDK, CDR2 SYGVNS. The CDR3 region is CASSNPGYNSPLHF. CDR3 bases: TGTGCCAGCAGTAACCCCGGCTATAATTCACCCCTCCACTTT.